This T cell receptor (beta chain) came from a study of read filtering for tumor transcriptome and immune sequencing. About the study: Whole-transcriptome libraries were prepared after DNase treatment. RNA-seq yielded only about 75 to 1,400 TCR reads, IR-seq about 4 to 10.27 million. Study outcomes and limitations: The CD138-negative fraction was mixed bone marrow immune cells, not pure T cells.

The library was built from around 380 ng RNA with molecular barcoded adaptors for alpha/delta and beta/gamma chains. TCRdb re-analysed the reads in MiXCR, keeping a single row per CDR3 protein. The sample shows 30,000 to 45,000 distinct CDR3 sequences, around 15% of them seen only once. Germline-derived CDR1 and CDR2 are MNHGY and SVAAGI. The CDR3 is made up of 19 amino acids. After removal of 7 bases from V and 2 bases from J, the junction contained 19 bases not matched to a gene. Bone marrow was sampled from every patient at the time of active disease. This clonotype was recorded at least ten times. The antigen remains undetermined.

This receptor was obtained from a donor at least 40 years old with multiple myeloma. The specimen sequenced was a population of CD138-negative cells sorted from bone marrow. The rearrangement links TRBV6-9 to TRBJ2-3, with 9 positions matching TRBD2. For the CDR3, the DNA is TGTGCCAGCACCCCTGAAGGCGGGAGGGCCCTATCTAACACAGATACGCAGTATTTT. Translation gives CASTPEGGRALSNTDTQYF.